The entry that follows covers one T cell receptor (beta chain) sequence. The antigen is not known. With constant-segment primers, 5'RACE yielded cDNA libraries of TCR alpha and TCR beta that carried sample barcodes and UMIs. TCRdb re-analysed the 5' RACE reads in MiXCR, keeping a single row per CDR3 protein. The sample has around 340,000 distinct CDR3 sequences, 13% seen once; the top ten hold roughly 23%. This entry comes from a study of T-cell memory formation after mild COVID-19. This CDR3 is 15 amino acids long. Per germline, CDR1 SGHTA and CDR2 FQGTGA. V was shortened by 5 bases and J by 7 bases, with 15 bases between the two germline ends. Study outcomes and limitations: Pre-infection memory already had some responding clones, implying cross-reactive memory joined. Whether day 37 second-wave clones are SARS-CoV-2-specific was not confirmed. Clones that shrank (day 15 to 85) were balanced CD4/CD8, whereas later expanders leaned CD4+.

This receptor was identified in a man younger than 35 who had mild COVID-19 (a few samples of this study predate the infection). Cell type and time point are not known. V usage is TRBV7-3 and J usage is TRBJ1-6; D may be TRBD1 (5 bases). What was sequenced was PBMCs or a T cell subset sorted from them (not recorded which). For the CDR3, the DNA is TGTGCCAGCAGCCTATTTGGGGGGGAGAATTCACCCCTCCACTTT. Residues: CASSLFGGENSPLHF.